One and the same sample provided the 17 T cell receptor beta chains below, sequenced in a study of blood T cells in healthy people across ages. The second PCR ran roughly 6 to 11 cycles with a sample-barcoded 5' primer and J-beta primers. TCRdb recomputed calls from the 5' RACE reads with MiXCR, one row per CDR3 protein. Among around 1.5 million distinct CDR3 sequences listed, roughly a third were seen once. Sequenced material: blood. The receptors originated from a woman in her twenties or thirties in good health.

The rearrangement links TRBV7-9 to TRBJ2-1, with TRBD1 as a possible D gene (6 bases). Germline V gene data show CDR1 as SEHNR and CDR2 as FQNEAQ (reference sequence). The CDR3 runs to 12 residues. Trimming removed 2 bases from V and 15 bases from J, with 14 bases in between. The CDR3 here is CASSLSGVRPFF. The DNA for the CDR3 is TGTGCCAGCAGCTTATCAGGGGTGCGGCCGTTCTTC.

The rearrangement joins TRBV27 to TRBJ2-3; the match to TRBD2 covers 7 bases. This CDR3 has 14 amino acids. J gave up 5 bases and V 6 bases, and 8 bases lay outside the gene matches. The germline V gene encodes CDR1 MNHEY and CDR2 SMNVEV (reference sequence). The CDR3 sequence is CASSSPGLKDTQYF. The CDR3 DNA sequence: TGTGCCAGCAGCTCCCCGGGACTAAAAGATACGCAGTATTTT.

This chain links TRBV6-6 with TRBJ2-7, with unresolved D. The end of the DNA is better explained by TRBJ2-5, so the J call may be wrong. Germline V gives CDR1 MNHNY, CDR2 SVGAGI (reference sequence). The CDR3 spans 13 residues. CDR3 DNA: TGTGCCAGCAGTTATGGGGTTGCGGAGACCCAGTACTTC. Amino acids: CASSYGVAETQYF.

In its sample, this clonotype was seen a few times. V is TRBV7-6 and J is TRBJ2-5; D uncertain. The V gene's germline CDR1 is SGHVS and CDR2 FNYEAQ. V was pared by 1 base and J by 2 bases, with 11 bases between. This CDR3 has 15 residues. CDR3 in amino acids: CASSLGQALQETQYF. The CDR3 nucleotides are TGTGCCAGCAGCTTAGGGCAGGCCCTTCAAGAGACCCAGTACTTC.

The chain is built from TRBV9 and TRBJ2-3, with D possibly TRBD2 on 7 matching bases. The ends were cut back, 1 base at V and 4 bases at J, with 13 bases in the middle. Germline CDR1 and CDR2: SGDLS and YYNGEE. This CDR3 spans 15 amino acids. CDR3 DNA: TGTGCCAGCAGCGTAATAGGGGGGGGGCCAGATACGCAGTATTTT. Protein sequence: CASSVIGGGPDTQYF.

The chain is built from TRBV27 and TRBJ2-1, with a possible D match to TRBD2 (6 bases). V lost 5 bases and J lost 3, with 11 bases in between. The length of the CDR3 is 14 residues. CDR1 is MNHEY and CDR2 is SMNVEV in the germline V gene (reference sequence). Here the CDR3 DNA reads TGTGCCAGCAGTGCGGGACCCCACTACAATGAGCAGTTCTTC. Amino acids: CASSAGPHYNEQFF.

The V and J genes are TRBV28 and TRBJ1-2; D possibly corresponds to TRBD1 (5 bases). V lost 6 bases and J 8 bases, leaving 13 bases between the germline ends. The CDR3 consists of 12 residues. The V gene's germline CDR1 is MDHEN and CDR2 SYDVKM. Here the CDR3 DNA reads TGTGCCAGCAGGACTCGTCAGGGCGGCTACACCTTC. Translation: CASRTRQGGYTF.

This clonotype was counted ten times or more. CDR3 loop: CATSEAAQETQYF. The DNA for the CDR3 is TGTGCCACCAGTGAAGCAGCCCAAGAGACCCAGTACTTC. This chain links TRBV24-1 with TRBJ2-5; D remains unclear. The ends were cut back, 4 bases at V and 1 base at J, with 6 bases in the middle. The CDR3 consists of 13 residues. Germline V gene lookup returns CDR1 KGHDR and CDR2 SFDVKD.

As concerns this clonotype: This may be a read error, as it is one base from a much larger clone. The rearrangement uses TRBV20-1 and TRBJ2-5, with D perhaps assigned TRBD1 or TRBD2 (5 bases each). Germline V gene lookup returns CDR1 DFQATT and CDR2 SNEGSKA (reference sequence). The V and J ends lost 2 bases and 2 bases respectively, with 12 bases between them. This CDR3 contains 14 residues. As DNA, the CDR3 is TGCAGTGCTAGACTAGTGGGACCACAAGAGACCCAGTACTTC. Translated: CSARLVGPQETQYF.

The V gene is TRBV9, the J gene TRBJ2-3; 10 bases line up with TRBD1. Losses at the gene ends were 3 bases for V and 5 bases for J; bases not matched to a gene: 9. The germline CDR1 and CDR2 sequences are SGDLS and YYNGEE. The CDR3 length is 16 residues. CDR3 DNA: TGTGCCAGCAGCGGCCCCGGACAGGGGGGTGGAGATACGCAGTATTTT. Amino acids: CASSGPGQGGGDTQYF.

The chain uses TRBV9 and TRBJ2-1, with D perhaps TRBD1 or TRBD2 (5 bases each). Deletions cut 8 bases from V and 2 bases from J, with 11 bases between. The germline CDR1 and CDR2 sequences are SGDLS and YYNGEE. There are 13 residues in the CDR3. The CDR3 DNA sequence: TGTGCCAGGAGGGGCAGGGCCTACAATGAGCAGTTCTTC. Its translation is CARRGRAYNEQFF. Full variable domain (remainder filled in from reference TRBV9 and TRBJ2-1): DSGVTQTPKHLITATGQRVTLRCSPRSGDLSVYWYQQSLDQGLQFLIQYYNGEERAKGNILERFSAQQFPDLHSELNLSSLELGDSALYFCARRGRAYNEQFFGPGTRLTVL.

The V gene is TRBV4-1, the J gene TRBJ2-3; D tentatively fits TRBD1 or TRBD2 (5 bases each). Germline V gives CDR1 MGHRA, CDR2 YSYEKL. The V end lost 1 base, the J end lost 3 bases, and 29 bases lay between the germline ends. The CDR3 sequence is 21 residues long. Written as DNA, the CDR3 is TGCGCCAGCAGCCAAGTATCGGAAAGGGGAGTCGAAATAGCTGGAACAGATACGCAGTATTTT. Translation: CASSQVSERGVEIAGTDTQYF.

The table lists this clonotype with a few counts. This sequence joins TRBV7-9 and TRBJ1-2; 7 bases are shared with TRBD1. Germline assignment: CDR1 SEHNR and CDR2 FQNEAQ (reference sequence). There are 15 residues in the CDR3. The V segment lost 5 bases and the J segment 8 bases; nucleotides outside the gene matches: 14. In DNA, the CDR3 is TGTGCCAGCAGCAATCAGGGGGTTGATCTGAAAGGCTACACCTTC. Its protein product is CASSNQGVDLKGYTF. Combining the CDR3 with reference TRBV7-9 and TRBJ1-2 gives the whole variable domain DTGVSQNPRHKITKRGQNVTFRCDPISEHNRLYWYRQTLGQGPEFLTYFQNEAQLEKSRLLSDRFSAERPKGSFSTLEIQRTEQGDSAMYLCASSNQGVDLKGYTFGSGTRLTVV.

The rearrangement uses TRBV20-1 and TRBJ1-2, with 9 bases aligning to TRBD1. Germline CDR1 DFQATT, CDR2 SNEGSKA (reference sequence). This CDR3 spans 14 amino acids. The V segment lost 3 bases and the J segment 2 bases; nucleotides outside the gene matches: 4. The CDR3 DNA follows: TGCAGTGCTAGCGGAGGGACAGGGAACTATGGCTACACCTTC. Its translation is CSASGGTGNYGYTF.

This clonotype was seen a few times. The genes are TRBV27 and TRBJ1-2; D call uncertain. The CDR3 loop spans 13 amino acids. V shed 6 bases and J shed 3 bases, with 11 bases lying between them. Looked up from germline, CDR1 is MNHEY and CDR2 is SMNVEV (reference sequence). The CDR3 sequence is CASRANSHYGYTF. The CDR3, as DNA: TGTGCCAGCAGGGCGAACAGTCACTATGGCTACACCTTC.

CDR3 DNA: TGTGCCAGCAGCTTCCGGGACTACCAAACCGGGGAGCTGTTTTTT. This gives the protein CASSFRDYQTGELFF. This sequence joins TRBV5-4 and TRBJ2-2; 7 bases fit TRBD2. The CDR3 has 15 residues. CDR1 and CDR2 (germline): SGHNT, YYREEE (reference sequence). The ends lost 2 bases at V and 5 bases at J; junction bases unmatched: 6. The complete variable domain, with remaining parts taken from reference TRBV5-4 and TRBJ2-2, reads ETGVTQSPTHLIKTRGQQVTLRCSSQSGHNTVSWYQQALGQGPQFIFQYYREEENGRGNFPPRFSGLQFPNYSSELNVNALELDDSALYLCASSFRDYQTGELFFGEGSRLTVL.

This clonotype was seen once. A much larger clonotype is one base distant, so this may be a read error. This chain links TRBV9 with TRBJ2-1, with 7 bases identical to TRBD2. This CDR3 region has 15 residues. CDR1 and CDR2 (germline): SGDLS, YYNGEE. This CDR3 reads CVSSVDSGAWYEQFF. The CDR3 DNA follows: TGTGTCAGCAGCGTAGACAGCGGGGCCTGGTATGAGCAGTTCTTC.